This TCR beta chain is from a study of CD8+CD57+ T cells in acquired aplastic anemia. Study context: The sorted CD4+ and CD8+ cells yielded an average approximately 3 ug of DNA.

The study, taken as a whole, reports: Patients showed no significant difference from controls in CD8+ Simpson's diversity. Patients and controls had in common some 30 CD8+ CDR3 sequences.

CDR3 and TCR beta VDJ profiling relied on genomic DNA as the template. TCRdb ran MiXCR on the reads and lists one entry per CDR3 protein. The sample comprises 120,000 or so distinct CDR3 sequences, less than 50% of which are singletons, and about 3% rests with the top ten. On this clonotype: What it recognizes is unknown.

Germline values: CDR1 MNHEY, CDR2 SVGAGI. The CDR3 is made up of 16 amino acids. V shed 1 base and J shed 0 bases, with 11 bases lying between them. Patients selected for sequencing had displayed CD8+CD57+ cell expansion by flow cytometry. Patients had received no therapy at the time of blood sampling. The gene calls are TRBV6-5 and TRBJ2-3; D call uncertain. The clonotype originates from a human donor with aplastic anemia. Sequencing used sorted CD4+, CD8+, or CD8+CD57+ T cells (not recorded which) from PBMCs. CDR3: CASSYLYPLSTDTQYF. The CDR3 nucleotides are TGTGCCAGCAGTTACTTATACCCGTTGAGCACAGATACGCAGTATTTT.